The present entry profiles one TCR beta chain with its context. The antigen remains undetermined. These data are taken from a study of cytomegalovirus exposure and HLA in healthy donors. V was clipped by 7 bases and J by 7 bases, with 17 bases between them. The CDR3 contains 15 residues. In germline, CDR1 is MDHEN, CDR2 SYDVKM. Findings and caveats of the study: Rates of TCR association differed by HLA locus in a later analysis, with DRB1 highest and HLA-C lowest. Listed as cytomegalovirus-associated were about 160 TCR beta chains. Trimming of TCR beta V- and J-genes showed a link, identified in a later analysis, to a missense DCLRE1C variant.

It was with 60 Vbeta and 13 Jbeta primers that the PCR ran. Original data processing: Later reanalysis found 80 million or so unique TCR beta chains, 9 million to 12 million of them shared. The table came from immunoSEQ multiplex PCR; TCRdb's copy has only in-frame clones and leaves some out. The V and J calls and clone size come from that table; D and trimming were worked out from the DNA. In the table there are about 150,000 clones, roughly 70% of which are singletons. Sequenced input: PBMCs. The chain links TRBV28 to TRBJ1-6, with D uncertain. The sequence derives from a woman between 40 and 50 years old in good health and CMV-seronegative. The CDR3 sequence: CASTPSELSNSPLHF. The CDR3 nucleotides read TGTGCCAGCACCCCGTCGGAGCTATCAAATTCACCCCTCCACTTT.